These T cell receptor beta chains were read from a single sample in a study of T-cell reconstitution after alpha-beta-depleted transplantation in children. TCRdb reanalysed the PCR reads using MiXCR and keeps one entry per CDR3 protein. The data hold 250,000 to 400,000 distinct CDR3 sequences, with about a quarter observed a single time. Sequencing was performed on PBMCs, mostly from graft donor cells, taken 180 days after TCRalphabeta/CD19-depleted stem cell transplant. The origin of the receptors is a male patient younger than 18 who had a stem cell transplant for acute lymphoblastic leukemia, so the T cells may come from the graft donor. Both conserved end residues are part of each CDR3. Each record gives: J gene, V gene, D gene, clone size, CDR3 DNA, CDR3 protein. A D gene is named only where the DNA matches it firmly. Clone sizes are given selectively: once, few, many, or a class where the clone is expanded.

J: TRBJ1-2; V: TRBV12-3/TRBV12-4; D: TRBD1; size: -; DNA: TGTGCCACCGGGACAGGGGGGAGGAGTGGCTACACCTTC; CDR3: CATGTGGRSGYTF
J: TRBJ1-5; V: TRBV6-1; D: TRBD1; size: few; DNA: TGTGCCAGCAGTCCGGACAGGGGTCCCAATCAGCCCCAGCATTTT; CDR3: CASSPDRGPNQPQHF
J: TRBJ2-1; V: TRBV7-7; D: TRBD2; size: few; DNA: TGTGCCAGCAGCTTAGTCGGGGGAGGGCCGGGGAATGAGCAGTTCTTC; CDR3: CASSLVGGGPGNEQFF
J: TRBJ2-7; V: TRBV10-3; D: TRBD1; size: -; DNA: TGTGCCATCAGGAGGGGACAGGGGTACTTTGCAGTCTCCTACGAGCAGTACTTC; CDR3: CAIRRGQGYFAVSYEQYF
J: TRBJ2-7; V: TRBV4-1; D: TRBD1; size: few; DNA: TGCGCCAGCAGCCAGCCCGGACAGGGCCGCTCCTACGAGCAGTACTTC; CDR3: CASSQPGQGRSYEQYF
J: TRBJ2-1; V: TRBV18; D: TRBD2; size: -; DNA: TGTGCCAGCTCACCACCAGGTCCCCTTCTAGCGGGACTGAGCTCCTACAATGAGCAGTTCTTC; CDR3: CASSPPGPLLAGLSSYNEQFF
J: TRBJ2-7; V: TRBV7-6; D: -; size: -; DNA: TGTGCCAGCAGCTTAGGGTCGAGGGGTGGACCTTACGAGCAGTACTTC; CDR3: CASSLGSRGGPYEQYF
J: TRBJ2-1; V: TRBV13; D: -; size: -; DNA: TGTGCCAGCAGCTCCTCAAATTTAGCGAGATACAATGAGCAGTTCTTC; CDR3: CASSSSNLARYNEQFF
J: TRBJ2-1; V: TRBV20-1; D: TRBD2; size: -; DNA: TGCAGTGCTAGATTTCTAGCGGGAGAAGATTACAATGAGCAGTTCTTC; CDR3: CSARFLAGEDYNEQFF
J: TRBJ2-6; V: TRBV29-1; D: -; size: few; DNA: TGCAGCGTAAGGAGGTCCGGGGCCAACGTCCTGACTTTC; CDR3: CSVRRSGANVLTF
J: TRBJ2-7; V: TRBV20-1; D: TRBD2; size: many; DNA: TGCAGTGCTAGAGATATAGCGGGGGGGAACTACGAGCAGTACTTC; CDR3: CSARDIAGGNYEQYF
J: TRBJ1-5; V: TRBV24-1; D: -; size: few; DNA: TGTGCCACCAGTGATTTGTTGGCCACGTGGCCCCAGCATTTT; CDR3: CATSDLLATWPQHF
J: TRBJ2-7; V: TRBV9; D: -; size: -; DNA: TGTGCCAGCAGCGGTGGGGGTACGGGACTTTATTCCTACGAGCAGTACTTC; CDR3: CASSGGGTGLYSYEQYF
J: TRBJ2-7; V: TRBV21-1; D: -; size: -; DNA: TGTGCCAGCAGCGCCTGGGACAGTCTCACCTACGAGCAGTACTTC; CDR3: CASSAWDSLTYEQYF
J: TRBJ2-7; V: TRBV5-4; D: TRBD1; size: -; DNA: TGTGCCAGCAGCGGTACAGGGGTCTCGGGAGAGCAGTACTTC; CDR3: CASSGTGVSGEQYF
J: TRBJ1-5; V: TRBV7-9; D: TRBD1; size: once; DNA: TGTGCCAGCAGCTCCCCTCGAGACAGGGGGCATCAGCCCCAGCATTTT; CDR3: CASSSPRDRGHQPQHF
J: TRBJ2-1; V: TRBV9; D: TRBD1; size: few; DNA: TGTGCCAGCAGCGCCCAGGGGACAGGGGAGCGGTTCTTC; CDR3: CASSAQGTGERFF
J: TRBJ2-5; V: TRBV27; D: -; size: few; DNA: TGTGCCAGCAGGATTCGACAGGGACAGCGGGAGTTCCAAGAGACCCAGTACTTC; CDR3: CASRIRQGQREFQETQYF
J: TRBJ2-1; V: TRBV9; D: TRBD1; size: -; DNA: TGTGCCAGCAGCGCCCGACAGGGGACCTACAATGAGCAGTTCTTC; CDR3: CASSARQGTYNEQFF
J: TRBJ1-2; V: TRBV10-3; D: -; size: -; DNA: TGTGCCATCAGTGTCAAAGTTGCGAGCTATGGCTACACCTTC; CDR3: CAISVKVASYGYTF
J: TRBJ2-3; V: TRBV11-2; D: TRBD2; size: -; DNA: TGTGCCAGCGGGCTTAGCGGGAGTATAATAGATACGCAGTATTTT; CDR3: CASGLSGSIIDTQYF
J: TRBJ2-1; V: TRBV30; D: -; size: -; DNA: TGTGCCTGGAGTGTAATGGGAAATGAGCAGTTCTTC; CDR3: CAWSVMGNEQFF
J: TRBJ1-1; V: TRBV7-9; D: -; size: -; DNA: TGTGCCAGCAGCGCCCAATACACTGAAGCTTTCTTT; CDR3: CASSAQYTEAFF
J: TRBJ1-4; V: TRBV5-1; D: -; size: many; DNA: TGCGCCAGTAGAGGTGAAAAACTGTTTTTT; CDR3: CASRGEKLFF
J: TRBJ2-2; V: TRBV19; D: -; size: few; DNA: TGTGCCAGTAGTATGGTCGCGACGAACACCGGGGAGCTGTTTTTT; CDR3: CASSMVATNTGELFF